The next 3 T cell receptor beta chains were all read from a single sample in a study of blood T cells in healthy people across ages. A second PCR, run for about 7 to 11 cycles, used a sample-barcoded 5' primer plus a J-beta primer mix. Each CDR3 protein gets one entry after TCRdb re-called the 5' RACE reads with MiXCR. The sample includes about 1.4 million distinct CDR3 sequences, roughly 59% of them seen just once. Sequences were obtained from blood. Receptors were obtained from a man younger than 35 in good health.

The J gene is TRBJ2-5, the V gene TRBV20-1; 7 bases fit TRBD2. The assigned J gene may be wrong: the sequence end matches TRBJ2-7 better. The CDR3 spans 15 residues. Germline loops: CDR1 DFQATT, CDR2 SNEGSKA (reference sequence). CDR3 nucleotides: TGCAGTGCTAGAGAGACTGCTAGCGGCAACTACGAGCAGTACTTC. Protein product: CSARETASGNYEQYF.

V usage is TRBV4-1 and J usage is TRBJ1-2; D perhaps matches TRBD1 (6 bases). This CDR3 has 14 amino acids. V was cut by 3 bases and J by 3 bases, with 11 bases left in between. Germline lookup yields CDR1 MGHRA and CDR2 YSYEKL. Here the CDR3 reads CASSQVNRDYGYTF. CDR3 nucleotide sequence: TGCGCCAGCAGCCAGGTCAACAGGGACTATGGCTACACCTTC.

This clonotype occurred a few times. This chain uses TRBV7-2 with TRBJ2-3; 9 bases fit TRBD2. This CDR3 spans 16 amino acids. Germline V gives CDR1 SGHTA, CDR2 FQGNSA. Germline trimming cut 6 bases from V and 2 bases from J; bases unmatched to any gene: 9. The CDR3 region is CASRKLAGDLTDTQYF. The CDR3 DNA reads as TGTGCCAGCAGGAAACTAGCGGGTGATCTCACAGATACGCAGTATTTT.